A single sample is the source of the 22 T cell receptor beta chains below, sequenced in a study of blood T cell repertoires in COVID-19. Sequencing was performed with immunoSEQ multiplex PCR; in TCRdb, only in-frame clones are kept and a portion is missing. This repertoire shows about 230,000 clones, 81% found once; its top ten account for approximately 8%. The sequenced sample consisted of peripheral blood. These receptors were taken from a woman aged 80 or older with acute or convalescent COVID-19.

This clone was recorded a few times. The CDR3 loop reads CASSFYGGDTEAFF. The CDR3 nucleotides are TGTGCCAGCAGCTTCTATGGGGGCGACACTGAAGCTTTCTTT. The genes are TRBV5-6 and TRBJ1-1; TRBD1 might be the D (6 bases). Trimming shortened V by 2 bases and J by 3 bases, and 11 bases separated the two germline ends. CDR3 size: 14 residues. Germline CDR1 reads SGHDT; CDR2 reads YYEEEE. Supplemented by reference TRBV5-6 and TRBJ1-1, the full variable domain reads DAGVTQSPTHLIKTRGQQVTLRCSPKSGHDTVSWYQQALGQGPQFIFQYYEEEERQRGNFPDRFSGHQFPNYSSELNVNALLLGDSALYLCASSFYGGDTEAFFGQGTRLTVV.

This clone was detected only once. The chain has TRBV3-1 (or the pseudogene TRBV3-2) and TRBJ2-1, with D tentatively TRBD1 (5 bases). This CDR3 has 15 residues. V lost 0 bases to trimming and J lost 7 bases, with 13 bases between them. The germline V gene has CDR1 LGHDT and CDR2 YNNKEL (reference sequence). CDR3 coding DNA: TGTGCCAGCAGCCAAGATCAGGGTGGCTGGAATGAGCAGTTCTTC. It specifies CASSQDQGGWNEQFF.

The V gene is TRBV7-2, the J gene TRBJ2-3; the match to TRBD2 covers 9 bases. This CDR3 has 15 amino acids. Germline V gene data show CDR1 as SGHTA and CDR2 as FQGNSA. The trim removed 2 bases at V and 2 bases at J, leaving 2 bases unmatched. The CDR3 DNA follows: TGTGCCAGCAGCTTACGGACTAGCGCCACAGATACGCAGTATTTT. Translating gives CASSLRTSATDTQYF.

This sequence joins TRBV5-1 and TRBJ2-2; D might be TRBD2 (6 bases). Per the germline V gene, CDR1 is SGHRS and CDR2 is YFSETQ. This CDR3 has 15 residues. The germline V and J ends were trimmed by 5 bases and 0 bases, with 11 bases remaining between them. CDR3 sequence: CASRVGTSNTGELFF. The CDR3 DNA is TGCGCCAGCAGAGTTGGGACTTCGAACACCGGGGAGCTGTTTTTT.

The chain combines TRBV30 with TRBJ1-1; D is ambiguous. The CDR3 loop spans 14 amino acids. V shed 2 bases and J shed 1 base, with 11 bases lying between them. Per germline, CDR1 GTSNPN and CDR2 SVGIG (reference sequence). The CDR3 coding sequence is TGTGCCTGGAGTCGCGGGAGTGGGAACACTGAAGCTTTCTTT. Residues: CAWSRGSGNTEAFF.

The chain combines TRBV9 with TRBJ2-5, with TRBD2 matching 10 bases. The V segment lost 3 bases and the J segment 5 bases; nucleotides outside the gene matches: 10. The CDR3 sequence is 16 residues long. Germline assignment: CDR1 SGDLS and CDR2 YYNGEE. CDR3 loop: CASSGFSGRILETQYF. The CDR3 nucleotides read TGTGCCAGCAGCGGTTTTAGCGGGAGGATATTGGAGACCCAGTACTTC.

The rearrangement links TRBV19 to TRBJ1-2, with TRBD1 identical over 9 bases. V was clipped by 8 bases and J by 6 bases; unmatched bases: 10. CDR1 is LNHDA and CDR2 is SQIVND in the germline V gene (reference sequence). This CDR3 is 14 amino acids long. CDR3 loop: CASRGGQGPHGYTF. The CDR3 bases are TGTGCCAGTCGAGGGGGACAGGGCCCCCATGGCTACACCTTC.

The chain combines TRBV7-2 with TRBJ2-1, with a tentative D call TRBD2 (6 bases). The CDR3 consists of 15 residues. V gave up 7 bases and J gave up 0 bases, with 13 bases separating them. Per germline, CDR1 SGHTA and CDR2 FQGNSA. CDR3 DNA: TGTGCCAGCACCCGGGCCGGGGGCTCCTACAATGAGCAGTTCTTC. Protein sequence: CASTRAGGSYNEQFF.

The chain joins TRBV19 to TRBJ1-5, with D possibly being TRBD1 (5 bases). With 5 bases removed from V and 0 bases from J, the gap between germline ends came to 11 bases. The CDR3 has 15 residues. Germline assignment: CDR1 LNHDA and CDR2 SQIVND (reference sequence). In DNA, the CDR3 is TGTGCCAGTAGTCAATGGGGGGTTAGCAATCAGCCCCAGCATTTT. It translates to CASSQWGVSNQPQHF.

V is TRBV7-9 and J is TRBJ1-1; D not certain. This CDR3 has 11 amino acids. The V gene lost 5 bases and the J gene lost 7 bases, with 8 bases spanning the gap. Germline loops: CDR1 SEHNR, CDR2 FQNEAQ (reference sequence). The CDR3 nucleotides read TGTGCCAGCAGCCGACAATTTGAAGCTTTCTTT. Translation gives CASSRQFEAFF.

Of note for this clone: The same CDR3 can be traced to other DNA sequences in this sample. CDR3 region: CASRTGGGYGYTF. CDR3 DNA sequence: TGTGCCAGCCGCACGGGGGGGGGCTATGGCTACACCTTC. The rearrangement links TRBV6-5 to TRBJ1-2; D perhaps matches TRBD1 (5 bases). The CDR3 runs to 13 residues. Trimming took 8 bases from V and 4 from J, leaving 14 bases between them. CDR1 and CDR2 (germline): MNHEY, SVGAGI.

The V gene is TRBV4-2, the J gene TRBJ2-1; TRBD2 aligns across 10 bases. The CDR3 totals 19 residues. The trim removed 4 bases at V and 0 bases at J, leaving 12 bases unmatched. CDR1 is LGHNA, CDR2 YNFKEQ, per germline. The CDR3 nucleotides are TGTGCCAGCAGCCTAGAGACGGTAGCGGGAGGAAGCTCCTACAATGAGCAGTTCTTC. This gives the protein CASSLETVAGGSSYNEQFF.

The rearrangement uses TRBV13 and TRBJ2-7; D is ambiguous. The germline V and J ends were trimmed by 5 bases and 6 bases, with 17 bases remaining between them. This CDR3 contains 14 residues. Germline CDR1 and CDR2: PRHDT and FYEKMQ (reference sequence). This CDR3 reads CASSPLLEIAEQYF. The CDR3 nucleotides are TGTGCCAGCAGCCCCCTCCTAGAAATCGCCGAGCAGTACTTC.

The V gene is TRBV6-4, the J gene TRBJ1-1, with D hard to call. The germline gives CDR1 MRHNA, CDR2 SNTAGT. CDR3 length: 16 amino acids. With 5 bases removed from V and 0 bases from J, the gap between germline ends came to 16 bases. CDR3 bases: TGTGCCAGCAGTCCTGAGCCAATCCTTATGAACACTGAAGCTTTCTTT. Amino acid sequence: CASSPEPILMNTEAFF.

The V call is TRBV3-1 (or the pseudogene TRBV3-2), the J call TRBJ2-5; 14 nucleotides line up with TRBD2. Germline CDR1 reads LGHDT; CDR2 reads YNNKEL (reference sequence). The V and J ends lost 4 bases and 5 bases, in that order; junction bases with no gene match: 9. This CDR3 has 17 amino acids. The CDR3 region is CASSPQTSGGALETQYF. DNA for the CDR3: TGTGCCAGCAGCCCCCAGACTAGCGGGGGGGCCTTGGAGACCCAGTACTTC.

This rearrangement joins TRBV12-3 or TRBV12-4 to TRBJ2-3; 7 nucleotides line up with TRBD2. The CDR3 is made up of 13 amino acids. V lost 5 bases, J lost 4 bases, and 3 bases stayed unmatched. The DNA for the CDR3 is TGTGCCAGCAGTCGGGACTACGCAGATACGCAGTATTTT. Translated: CASSRDYADTQYF.

This chain links TRBV9 with TRBJ1-1, with D perhaps TRBD1 (5 bases). The CDR3 has 14 amino acids. Trimming stripped 0 bases from V and 5 bases from J, with 11 bases between. Per the germline V gene, CDR1 is SGDLS and CDR2 is YYNGEE. The CDR3 sequence: CASSVDAGRTEAFF. DNA for the CDR3: TGTGCCAGCAGCGTAGATGCAGGGAGGACTGAAGCTTTCTTT.

This chain connects TRBV30 to TRBJ1-5, with unresolved D. Germline CDR1 and CDR2: GTSNPN and SVGIG (reference sequence). With 4 bases removed from V and 3 bases from J, the gap between germline ends came to 13 bases. This CDR3 is 14 amino acids long. The CDR3 DNA sequence: TGTGCCTGGACCACCCGGGATCACAATCAGCCCCAGCATTTT. Amino acid sequence: CAWTTRDHNQPQHF.

This clone was recorded only once. The chain uses TRBV3-1 (or the pseudogene TRBV3-2) and TRBJ2-1; 7 positions agree with TRBD1. Germline CDR1 reads LGHDT; CDR2 reads YNNKEL (reference sequence). V was pared by 8 bases and J by 5 bases, with 6 bases of the junction left unmatched. The CDR3 runs 13 residues. The CDR3 nucleotides read TGTGCCAGCGCGCCAGGGACAGACAATGAGCAGTTCTTC. Translation gives CASAPGTDNEQFF.

The rearrangement joins TRBV28 to TRBJ1-1; TRBD1 agrees at 9 bases. With 1 base clipped from V and 5 bases from J, the junction kept 5 bases outside the gene matches. The CDR3 covers 15 residues. Per germline, CDR1 MDHEN and CDR2 SYDVKM. CDR3 protein: CASSLSTGGSTEAFF. CDR3 DNA: TGTGCCAGCAGTTTATCGACAGGGGGGAGTACTGAAGCTTTCTTT.

In the case of this clone: Other nucleotide sequences in the sample specify the same CDR3. The gene calls are TRBV7-9 and TRBJ1-2, with D possibly being TRBD1 (5 bases). Germline loops: CDR1 SEHNR, CDR2 FQNEAQ (reference sequence). The V and J ends lost 5 bases and 4 bases respectively, with 8 bases between them. This CDR3 spans 12 amino acids. CDR3 in DNA: TGTGCCAGCAGCCCCGACAGCTATGGCTACACCTTC. This sequence encodes CASSPDSYGYTF.

This CDR3 is CASGQLNTGELFF. CDR3 coding DNA: TGTGCCAGCGGACAGCTGAACACCGGGGAGCTGTTTTTT. J is TRBJ2-2 and V is TRBV28; D possibly corresponds to TRBD1 (6 bases). The ends were cut back, 8 bases at V and 1 base at J, with 8 bases in the middle. Germline loops: CDR1 MDHEN, CDR2 SYDVKM. The CDR3 sequence is 13 residues long.